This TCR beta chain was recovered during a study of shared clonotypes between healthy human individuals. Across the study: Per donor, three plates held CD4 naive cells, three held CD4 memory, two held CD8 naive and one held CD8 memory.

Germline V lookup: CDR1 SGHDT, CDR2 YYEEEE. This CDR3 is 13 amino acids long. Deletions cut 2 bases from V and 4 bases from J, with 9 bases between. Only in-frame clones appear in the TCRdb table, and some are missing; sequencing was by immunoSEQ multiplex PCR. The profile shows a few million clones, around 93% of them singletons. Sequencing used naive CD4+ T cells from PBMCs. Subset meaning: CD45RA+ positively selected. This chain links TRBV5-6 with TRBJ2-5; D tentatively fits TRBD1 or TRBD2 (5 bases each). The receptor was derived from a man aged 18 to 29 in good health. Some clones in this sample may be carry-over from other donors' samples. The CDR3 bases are TGTGCCAGCAGCTTAGGGGAGCCAGAGACCCAGTACTTC. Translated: CASSLGEPETQYF.